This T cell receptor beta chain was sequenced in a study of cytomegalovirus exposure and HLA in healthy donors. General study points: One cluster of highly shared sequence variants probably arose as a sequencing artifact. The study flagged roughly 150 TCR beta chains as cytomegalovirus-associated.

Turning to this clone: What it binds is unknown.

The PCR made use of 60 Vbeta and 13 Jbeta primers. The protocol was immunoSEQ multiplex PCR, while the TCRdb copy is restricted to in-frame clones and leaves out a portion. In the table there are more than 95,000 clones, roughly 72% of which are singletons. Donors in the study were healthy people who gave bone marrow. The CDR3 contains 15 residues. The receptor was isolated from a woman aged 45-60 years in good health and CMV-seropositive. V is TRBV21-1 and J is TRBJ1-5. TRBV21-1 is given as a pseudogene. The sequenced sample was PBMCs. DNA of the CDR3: TGTGCCAGCAGCCCCCCGCGGGGGGCAAATCAGCCCCAGCATTTT. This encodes CASSPPRGANQPQHF.